A selection of T cell receptor beta chains follows, all from one sample in a study of T-cell memory formation after mild COVID-19. TCRdb called the 5' RACE reads again in MiXCR, with one record for every CDR3 protein. Of 450,000 to 650,000 distinct CDR3 sequences in the sample, around 21% were seen once. The sequenced material came from PBMCs or a T cell subset sorted from them (not recorded which). These receptors were taken from an adult woman who had mild COVID-19 (a few samples of this study predate the infection). Cell type and time point are not known. Both conserved end residues are trimmed from each CDR3. The size entry is marked missing in some rows and otherwise reads once, few, many or a size class.

V gene	clone size	J gene	CDR3 protein
TRBV25-1	many	TRBJ2-3	ASSEWAGFSTDTQY
TRBV12-3/TRBV12-4	many	TRBJ2-1	ASSSQGGGEQF
TRBV18	few	TRBJ1-5	ASSPGVGNQPQH
TRBV7-6	NA	TRBJ2-1	ASSLGVAGANEQF
TRBV24-1	NA	TRBJ1-5	ATSERGQGPQPQH
TRBV21-1	NA	TRBJ1-6	ASSKPRGQGNSPLH
TRBV4-1	NA	TRBJ1-1	ASSHETLFLDTEAF
TRBV7-2	many	TRBJ2-3	ASSPLERRWDTQY
TRBV5-1	few	TRBJ1-5	ASSIGQGSNQPQH
TRBV5-6	NA	TRBJ2-1	ASSRSGTASNEQF
TRBV7-6	few	TRBJ2-1	ASSLGGALHNEQF
TRBV9	NA	TRBJ2-3	ASGKGTTDTQY
TRBV24-1	few	TRBJ2-2	ATSDLVLAGGGRTGELF
TRBV19	NA	TRBJ2-2	ASSISHLNTGELF
TRBV20-1	few	TRBJ1-5	SARVGTGGKQPQH
TRBV5-1	many	TRBJ2-5	ASSLVGTEETQY
TRBV6-5	few	TRBJ1-2	ASSYDRAGGYT
TRBV5-5	NA	TRBJ2-3	ASSLRWTGTETSTDTQY
TRBV20-1	NA	TRBJ2-2	SASEERGAGELF
TRBV6-6	few	TRBJ2-1	ASSYGQGRYNEQF
TRBV7-8	few	TRBJ2-5	ASTNRRASGLQETQY
TRBV6-5	few	TRBJ1-1	ASSYSTGWLNTEAF
TRBV4-1	few	TRBJ1-1	ASSQVFQVYMNTEAF
TRBV10-3	once	TRBJ2-7	AISGSGGSPYEQY
TRBV6-5	NA	TRBJ1-4	ASSSVATNEKLF
TRBV4-3	few	TRBJ2-1	ASSHSLGTDNEQF
TRBV11-2	NA	TRBJ1-1	ASSFAGVNTEAF
TRBV19	many	TRBJ2-7	ASSNSYEQY
TRBV4-1	NA	TRBJ2-3	ASSQPRTGITDTQY
TRBV15	NA	TRBJ1-1	ATSRDLQDEAF
TRBV24-1	few	TRBJ2-2	ATSDFLSDTGELF
TRBV7-9	NA	TRBJ1-2	ASRPDSDYGYT
TRBV29-1	many	TRBJ2-3	SVEGQGLLGTDTQY
TRBV7-8	few	TRBJ2-2	ASSLSANGGTGELF
TRBV2	few	TRBJ2-3	ASSTGTTSTDTQY
TRBV5-1	NA	TRBJ2-3	ASSLYGPSTDTQY
TRBV3-1	many	TRBJ2-5	ASSGRDYQYQETQY
TRBV6-2/TRBV6-3	NA	TRBJ2-7	ASSYSGQGPSSYEQY
TRBV5-6	many	TRBJ1-6	ASSPWDRDNSPLH